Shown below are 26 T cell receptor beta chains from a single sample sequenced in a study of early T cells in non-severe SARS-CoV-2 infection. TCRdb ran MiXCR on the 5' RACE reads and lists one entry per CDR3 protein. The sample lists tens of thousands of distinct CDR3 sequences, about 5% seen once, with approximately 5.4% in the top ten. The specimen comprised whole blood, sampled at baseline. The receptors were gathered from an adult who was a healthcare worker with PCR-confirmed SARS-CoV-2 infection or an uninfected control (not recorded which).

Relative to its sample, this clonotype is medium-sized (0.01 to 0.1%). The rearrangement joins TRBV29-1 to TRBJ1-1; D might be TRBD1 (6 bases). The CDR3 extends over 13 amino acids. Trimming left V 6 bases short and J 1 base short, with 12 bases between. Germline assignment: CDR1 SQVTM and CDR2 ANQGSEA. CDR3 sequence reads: CSVGGTPNTEAFF. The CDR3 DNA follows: TGCAGCGTGGGTGGGACACCGAACACTGAAGCTTTCTTT.

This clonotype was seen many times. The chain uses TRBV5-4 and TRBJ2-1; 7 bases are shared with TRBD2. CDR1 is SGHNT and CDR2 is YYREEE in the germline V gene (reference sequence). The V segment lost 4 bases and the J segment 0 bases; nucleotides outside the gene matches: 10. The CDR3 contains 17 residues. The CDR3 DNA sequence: TGTGCCAGCAGCCAACCAGAGCGGGGTGGCTCCTACAATGAGCAGTTCTTC. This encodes CASSQPERGGSYNEQFF.

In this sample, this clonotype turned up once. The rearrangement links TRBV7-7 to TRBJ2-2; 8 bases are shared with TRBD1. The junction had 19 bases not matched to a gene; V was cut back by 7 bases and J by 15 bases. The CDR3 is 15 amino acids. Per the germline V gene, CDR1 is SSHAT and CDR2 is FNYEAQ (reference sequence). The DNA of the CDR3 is TGTGCCAGCACCACTTCCCCCGCCCGGACAGGGTCGTTGTTTTTT. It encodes CASTTSPARTGSLFF.

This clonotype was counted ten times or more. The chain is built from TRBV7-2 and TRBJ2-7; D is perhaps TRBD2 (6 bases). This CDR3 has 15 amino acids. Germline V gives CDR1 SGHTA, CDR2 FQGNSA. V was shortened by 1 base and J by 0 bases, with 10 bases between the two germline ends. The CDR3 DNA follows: TGTGCCAGCAGCTTAGAGGCGGGACCCTCCTACGAGCAGTACTTC. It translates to CASSLEAGPSYEQYF. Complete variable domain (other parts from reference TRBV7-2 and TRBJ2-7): GAGVSQSPSNKVTEKGKDVELRCDPISGHTALYWYRQSLGQGLEFLIYFQGNSAPDKSGLPSDRFSAERTGGSVSTLTIQRTQQEDSAVYLCASSLEAGPSYEQYFGPGTRLTVT.

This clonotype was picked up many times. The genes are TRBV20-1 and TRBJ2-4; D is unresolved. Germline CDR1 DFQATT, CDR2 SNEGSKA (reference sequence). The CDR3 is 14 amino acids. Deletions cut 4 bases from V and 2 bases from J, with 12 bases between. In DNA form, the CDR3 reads TGCAGTGCTAAACTTGCGGATCCCAAAAACATTCAGTACTTC. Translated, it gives CSAKLADPKNIQYF.

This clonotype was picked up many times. The CDR3 sequence is CAWSAWGNEQFF. The CDR3 bases are TGTGCCTGGAGTGCCTGGGGGAATGAGCAGTTCTTC. The genes are TRBV30 and TRBJ2-1; tentatively, D is TRBD1 or TRBD2 (5 bases each). The V gene's germline CDR1 is GTSNPN and CDR2 SVGIG (reference sequence). V lost 1 base, J lost 7 bases, and 8 bases lay in between. The CDR3 spans 12 residues.

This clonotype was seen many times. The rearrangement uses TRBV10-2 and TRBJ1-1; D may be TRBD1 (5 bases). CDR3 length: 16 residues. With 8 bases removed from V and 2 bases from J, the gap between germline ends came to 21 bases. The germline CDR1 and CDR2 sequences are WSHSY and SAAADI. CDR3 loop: CASEPTRGGPNTEAFF. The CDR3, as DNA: TGCGCCAGCGAACCCACGAGGGGCGGTCCAAACACTGAAGCTTTCTTT.

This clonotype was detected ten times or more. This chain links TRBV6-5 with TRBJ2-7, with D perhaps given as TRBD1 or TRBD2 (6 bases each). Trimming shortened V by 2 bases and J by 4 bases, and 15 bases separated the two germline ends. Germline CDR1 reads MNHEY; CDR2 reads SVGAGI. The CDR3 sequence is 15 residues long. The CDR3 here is CASSYKGGTGYEQYF. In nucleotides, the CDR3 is TGTGCCAGCAGTTACAAGGGGGGCACAGGGTACGAGCAGTACTTC.

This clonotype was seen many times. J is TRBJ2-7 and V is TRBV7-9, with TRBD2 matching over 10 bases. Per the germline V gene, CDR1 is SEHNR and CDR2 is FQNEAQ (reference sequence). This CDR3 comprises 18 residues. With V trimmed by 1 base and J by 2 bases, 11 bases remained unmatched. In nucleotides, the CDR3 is TGTGCCAGCAGCTTAGTCCCGCCCCTAGCGGGGGTACCCTACGAGCAGTACTTC. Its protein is CASSLVPPLAGVPYEQYF.

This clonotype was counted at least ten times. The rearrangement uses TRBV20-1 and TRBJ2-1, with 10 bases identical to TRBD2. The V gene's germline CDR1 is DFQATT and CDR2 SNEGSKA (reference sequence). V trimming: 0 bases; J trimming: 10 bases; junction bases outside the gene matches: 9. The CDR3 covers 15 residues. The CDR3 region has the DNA TGCAGTGCTAGAGATAGAAGCGGGGGGGCGGTAGAGCAGTTCTTC. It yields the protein CSARDRSGGAVEQFF.

Here the CDR3 DNA reads TGTGCCACCTCGCCGGGGGAAGCTGGAAACACCATATATTTT. Its translation is CATSPGEAGNTIYF. The gene calls are TRBV10-3 and TRBJ1-3, with D perhaps TRBD1 (5 bases). Trimming removed 10 bases at V and 2 bases at J, with 15 bases between. This CDR3 has 14 amino acids. Germline V CDR1 and CDR2: ENHRY, SYGVKD.

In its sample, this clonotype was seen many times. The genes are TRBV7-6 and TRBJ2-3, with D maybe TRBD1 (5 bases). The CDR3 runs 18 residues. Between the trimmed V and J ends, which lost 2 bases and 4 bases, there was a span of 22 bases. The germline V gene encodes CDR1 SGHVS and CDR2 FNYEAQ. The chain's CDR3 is CASSLLILGAGRADTQYF. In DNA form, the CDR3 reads TGTGCCAGCAGCTTATTGATCCTTGGGGCAGGTCGGGCAGATACGCAGTATTTT.

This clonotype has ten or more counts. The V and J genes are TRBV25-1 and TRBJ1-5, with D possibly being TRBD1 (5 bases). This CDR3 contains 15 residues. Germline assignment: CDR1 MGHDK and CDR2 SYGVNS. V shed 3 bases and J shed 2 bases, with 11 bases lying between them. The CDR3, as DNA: TGTGCCAGCAGTGAGGCCGGGGGAGGCAATCAGCCCCAGCATTTT. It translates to CASSEAGGGNQPQHF.

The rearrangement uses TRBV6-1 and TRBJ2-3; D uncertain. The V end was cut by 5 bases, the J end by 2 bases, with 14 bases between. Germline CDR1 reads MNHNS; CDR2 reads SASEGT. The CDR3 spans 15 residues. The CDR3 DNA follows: TGTGCCAGCAGTCATACTGGACCTTCCACAGATACGCAGTATTTT. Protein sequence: CASSHTGPSTDTQYF.

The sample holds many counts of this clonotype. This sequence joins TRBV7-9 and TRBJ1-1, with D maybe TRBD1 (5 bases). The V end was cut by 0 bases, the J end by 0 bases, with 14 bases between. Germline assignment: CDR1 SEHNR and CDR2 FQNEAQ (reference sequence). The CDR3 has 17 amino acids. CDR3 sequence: CASSLAGGEGVNTEAFF. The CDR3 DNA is TGTGCCAGCAGCTTAGCGGGCGGGGAAGGGGTGAACACTGAAGCTTTCTTT.

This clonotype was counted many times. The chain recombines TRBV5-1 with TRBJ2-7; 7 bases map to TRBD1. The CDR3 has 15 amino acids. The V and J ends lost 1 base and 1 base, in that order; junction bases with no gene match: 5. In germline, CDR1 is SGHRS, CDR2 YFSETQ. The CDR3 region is CASSLLRDRSYEQYF. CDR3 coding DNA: TGCGCCAGCAGCTTGCTTCGGGACAGATCCTACGAGCAGTACTTC.

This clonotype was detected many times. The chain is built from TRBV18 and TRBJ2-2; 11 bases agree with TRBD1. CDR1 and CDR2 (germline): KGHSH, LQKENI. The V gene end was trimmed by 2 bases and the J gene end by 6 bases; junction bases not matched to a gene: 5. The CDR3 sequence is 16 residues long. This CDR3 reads CASSPRTGGVAGELFF. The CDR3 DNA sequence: TGTGCCAGCTCACCAAGGACAGGGGGCGTCGCCGGGGAGCTGTTTTTT.

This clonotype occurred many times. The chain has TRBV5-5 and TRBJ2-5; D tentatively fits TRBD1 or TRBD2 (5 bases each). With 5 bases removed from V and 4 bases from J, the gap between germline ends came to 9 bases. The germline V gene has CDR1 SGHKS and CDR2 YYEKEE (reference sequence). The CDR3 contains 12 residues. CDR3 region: CASSYGGETQYF. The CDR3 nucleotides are TGTGCCAGCAGTTATGGGGGAGAGACCCAGTACTTC.

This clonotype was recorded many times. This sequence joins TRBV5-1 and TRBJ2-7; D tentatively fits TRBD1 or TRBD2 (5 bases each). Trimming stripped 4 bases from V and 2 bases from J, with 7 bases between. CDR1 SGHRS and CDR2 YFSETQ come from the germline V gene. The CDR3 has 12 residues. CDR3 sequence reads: CASSRGPYEQYF. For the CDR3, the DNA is TGCGCCAGCAGCAGGGGACCCTACGAGCAGTACTTC.

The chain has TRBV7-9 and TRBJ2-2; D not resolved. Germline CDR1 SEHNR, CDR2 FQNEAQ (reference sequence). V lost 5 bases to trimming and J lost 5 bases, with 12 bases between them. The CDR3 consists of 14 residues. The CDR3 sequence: CASSLTGDTGELFF. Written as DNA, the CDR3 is TGTGCCAGCAGCCTCACGGGCGATACCGGGGAGCTGTTTTTT.

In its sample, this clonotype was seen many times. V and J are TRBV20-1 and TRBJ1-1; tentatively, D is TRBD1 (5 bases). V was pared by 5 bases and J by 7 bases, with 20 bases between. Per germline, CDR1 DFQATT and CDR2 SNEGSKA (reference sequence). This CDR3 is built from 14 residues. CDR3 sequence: CSAPAEAGTHEAFF. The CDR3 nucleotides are TGCAGTGCTCCCGCCGAAGCAGGGACTCATGAAGCTTTCTTT.

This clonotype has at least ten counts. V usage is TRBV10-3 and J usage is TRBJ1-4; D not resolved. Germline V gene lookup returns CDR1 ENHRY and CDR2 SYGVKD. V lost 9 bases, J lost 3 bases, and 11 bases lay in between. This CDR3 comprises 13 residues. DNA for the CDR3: TGTGCCATAGCCCCTTCAGCTAATGAAAAACTGTTTTTT. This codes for CAIAPSANEKLFF.

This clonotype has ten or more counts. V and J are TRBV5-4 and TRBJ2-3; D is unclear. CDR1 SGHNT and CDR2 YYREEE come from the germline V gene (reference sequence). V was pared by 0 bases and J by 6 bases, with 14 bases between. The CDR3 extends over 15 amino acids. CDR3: CASSLELRLRDTQYF. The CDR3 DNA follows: TGTGCCAGCAGCTTGGAACTGCGACTGCGGGATACGCAGTATTTT.

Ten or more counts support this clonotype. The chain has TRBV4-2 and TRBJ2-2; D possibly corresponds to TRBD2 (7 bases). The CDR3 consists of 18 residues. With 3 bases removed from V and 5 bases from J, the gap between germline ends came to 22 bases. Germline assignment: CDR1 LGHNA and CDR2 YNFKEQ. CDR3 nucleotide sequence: TGTGCCAGCAGCCAGCAAAAGGGAGGGGCCCAGGGGACCGGGGAGCTGTTTTTT. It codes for CASSQQKGGAQGTGELFF.

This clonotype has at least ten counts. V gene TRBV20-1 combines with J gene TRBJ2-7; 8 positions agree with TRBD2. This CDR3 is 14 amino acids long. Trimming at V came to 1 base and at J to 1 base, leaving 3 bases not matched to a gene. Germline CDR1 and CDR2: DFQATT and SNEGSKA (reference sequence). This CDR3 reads CSARGASGSYEQYF. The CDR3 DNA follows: TGCAGTGCTAGAGGGGCTAGCGGGTCCTACGAGCAGTACTTC.

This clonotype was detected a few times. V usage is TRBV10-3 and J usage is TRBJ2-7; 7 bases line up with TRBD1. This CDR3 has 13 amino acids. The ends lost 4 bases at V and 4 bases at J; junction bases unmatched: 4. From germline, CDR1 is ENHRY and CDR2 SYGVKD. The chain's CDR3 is CAISVAGGYEQYF. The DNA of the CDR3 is TGTGCCATCAGTGTGGCAGGGGGTTACGAGCAGTACTTC.